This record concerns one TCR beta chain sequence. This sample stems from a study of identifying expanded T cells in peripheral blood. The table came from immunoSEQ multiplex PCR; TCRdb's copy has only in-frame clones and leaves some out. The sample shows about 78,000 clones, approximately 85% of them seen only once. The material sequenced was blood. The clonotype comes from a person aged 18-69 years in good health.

CDR3 sequence (DNA): TGTGCCAGCAGTGAGACAAAGACGGGGCGGTTAGATACGCAGTATTTT. Amino acids: CASSETKTGRLDTQYF. The V gene is TRBV25-1, the J gene TRBJ2-3; D may match TRBD1 or TRBD2 (5 bases each). Trimming removed 3 bases from V and 5 bases from J, with 18 bases in between. Per the germline V gene, CDR1 is MGHDK and CDR2 is SYGVNS. The CDR3 totals 16 residues.